This TCR beta chain was captured in a study of blood T cell repertoires in COVID-19. Researchers sorted participants into cohorts using their self-reported clinical history. Using immunoSEQ multiplex PCR, the repertoire was profiled, and TCRdb retains in-frame clones only, with some absent. This sample has roughly 400,000 clones; more than 70% occur once, and the top ten carry about 1.4%. This CDR3 spans 13 amino acids. Deletions cut 2 bases from V and 0 bases from J, with 4 bases between. Looked up from germline, CDR1 is MDHEN and CDR2 is SYDVKM. The receptor's source is a woman aged 18 to 35 who had been exposed to COVID-19. The chain employs TRBV28 and TRBJ1-1; no clear D gene. Sequenced: PBMCs or T cells enriched from blood (not recorded which). CDR3 loop: CASSLGLNTEAFF. CDR3 nucleotide sequence: TGTGCCAGCAGTTTAGGGCTGAACACTGAAGCTTTCTTT.